The 30 T cell receptor beta chains in this list originate from one sample, sequenced in a study of T cells in lung cancer brain metastases. Repertoires were generated with immunoSEQ multiplex PCR, while TCRdb's copy carries only in-frame clones and drops some. The sample lists 5,000 to 8,000 clones, roughly 89% seen once, with nearly 5% in the top ten. Sequencing was carried out using tumor tissue from the primary lung tumor. The receptors originated from a middle-aged man with non-small cell lung cancer.

This chain's CDR3 is CATSRESGGKGEQFF. The CDR3 nucleotides read TGTGCCACCAGCAGAGAATCGGGGGGTAAAGGGGAGCAGTTCTTC. J is TRBJ2-1 and V is TRBV15; 7 bases agree with TRBD2. The germline gives CDR1 LNHNV, CDR2 YYDKDF (reference sequence). Trimming took 0 bases from V and 10 from J; bases not matched to a gene: 9. The CDR3 runs 15 residues.

This chain uses TRBV10-1 with TRBJ2-3; D gene uncertain. The CDR3 is made up of 15 amino acids. Trimming shortened V by 7 bases and J by 3 bases, and 17 bases separated the two germline ends. Germline V gene data show CDR1 as WNHNN and CDR2 as SYGVQD (reference sequence). CDR3 region: CASITDWGWTDTQYF. CDR3 DNA: TGCGCCAGCATTACGGATTGGGGTTGGACAGATACGCAGTATTTT.

In regard to this clone: One end of the junction fails to match germline, which may point to a read error. The chain employs TRBV7-7 and TRBJ2-1, with 9 nucleotides matching TRBD1. This CDR3 spans 15 amino acids. Germline loops: CDR1 SSHAT, CDR2 FNYEAQ (reference sequence). The DNA for the CDR3 is TGTGCTAGCAGCCAAGGGACAGGGTCTCACAATGAGCAGTTCTTC. Its translation is CASSQGTGSHNEQFF.

This chain joins TRBV9 and TRBJ2-2, with TRBD2 matching over 9 bases. V trimming: 0 bases; J trimming: 5 bases; junction bases outside the gene matches: 5. The germline gives CDR1 SGDLS, CDR2 YYNGEE. This CDR3 region has 16 residues. CDR3 nucleotide sequence: TGTGCCAGCAGCGTAGGCGGTCTAGCGGGGACCGGGGAGCTGTTTTTT. This encodes CASSVGGLAGTGELFF. The full variable domain, in which reference TRBV9 and TRBJ2-2 provide the parts outside the CDR3, is DSGVTQTPKHLITATGQRVTLRCSPRSGDLSVYWYQQSLDQGLQFLIQYYNGEERAKGNILERFSAQQFPDLHSELNLSSLELGDSALYFCASSVGGLAGTGELFFGEGSRLTVL.

This clone appeared once. The chain uses TRBV15 and TRBJ2-5; D assignment may be TRBD1 or TRBD2 (5 bases each). Per germline, CDR1 LNHNV and CDR2 YYDKDF (reference sequence). CDR3 length: 15 amino acids. V was pared by 0 bases and J by 4 bases, with 12 bases between. The CDR3 loop reads CATSREGERRETQYF. As DNA, the CDR3 is TGTGCCACCAGCAGAGAGGGGGAACGGCGAGAGACCCAGTACTTC.

This chain joins TRBV10-3 and TRBJ1-2, with no clear D. The V gene lost 2 bases and the J gene lost 2 bases, with 12 bases spanning the gap. Germline V gene sequence: CDR1 ENHRY, CDR2 SYGVKD. The CDR3 extends over 15 amino acids. CDR3 in DNA: TGTGCCATCAGTGAGGGGTCAGAACGAAACTATGGCTACACCTTC. This encodes CAISEGSERNYGYTF.

V is TRBV2 and J is TRBJ1-1; D is possibly TRBD1 (5 bases). Germline CDR1 and CDR2: SNHLY and FYNNEI. The CDR3 totals 13 residues. Between the trimmed V and J ends, which lost 7 bases and 2 bases, there was a span of 11 bases. CDR3: CASTLGENTEAFF. In DNA, the CDR3 is TGTGCCAGCACTTTGGGGGAAAACACTGAAGCTTTCTTT.

This chain uses TRBV21-1 with TRBJ2-2. TRBV21-1 is reported as a pseudogene. The CDR3 length is 13 residues. CDR3 residues: CASTLHATGELFF. CDR3 sequence (DNA): TGTGCCAGCACCCTACATGCCACCGGGGAGCTGTTTTTT.

This chain connects TRBV5-4 to TRBJ2-2; D may be TRBD2 (6 bases). Trimming cost V 4 bases and J 5 bases, with 12 bases left between them. Looked up from germline, CDR1 is SGHNT and CDR2 is YYREEE (reference sequence). The CDR3 consists of 14 residues. The CDR3 here is CASSRGTGTGELFF. The CDR3 DNA sequence: TGTGCCAGCAGCCGAGGGACTGGTACCGGGGAGCTGTTTTTT.

This clone was counted once. At one of its ends the junction is not consistent with the germline gene, which may arise from a read error. The same CDR3 also results from other DNA sequences found in this sample. V is TRBV7-2 and J is TRBJ2-7; 10 bases line up with TRBD2. There are 14 residues in the CDR3. Looked up from germline, CDR1 is SGHTA and CDR2 is FQGNSA. CDR3 sequence reads: CASSSRLAGAEQYF. CDR3 DNA sequence: TGTGCCAGCAGCTCCAGGCTAGCGGGGGCCGAGCAGTACTTT.

The chain joins TRBV5-1 to TRBJ1-4; no firm D call. Trimming removed 2 bases from V and 6 bases from J, with 14 bases in between. The CDR3 spans 15 residues. Germline V gives CDR1 SGHRS, CDR2 YFSETQ. The chain's CDR3 is CASSLQGSVDEKLFF. In nucleotides, the CDR3 is TGCGCCAGCAGCTTACAAGGGAGTGTGGATGAAAAACTGTTTTTT.

The chain joins TRBV5-1 to TRBJ1-2; D is perhaps TRBD1 (6 bases). Germline V gives CDR1 SGHRS, CDR2 YFSETQ. The CDR3 runs 13 residues. Trimming removed 2 bases at V and 6 bases at J, with 11 bases between. The CDR3 nucleotides read TGCGCCAGCAGCTTCACAGGGACGGATGGCTACACCTTC. This translates into CASSFTGTDGYTF.

J is TRBJ1-1 and V is TRBV11-2; D is unresolved. CDR1 is SGHAT, CDR2 FQNNGV, per germline. The germline V and J ends were trimmed by 7 bases and 6 bases, with 18 bases remaining between them. There are 14 residues in the CDR3. This chain's CDR3 is CASTLLTLSAEAFF. In nucleotides, the CDR3 is TGTGCCAGCACCCTCCTCACTTTAAGCGCTGAAGCTTTCTTT.

This clone is a singleton in its sample. This chain connects TRBV7-2 to TRBJ2-5; 9 bases fit TRBD2. Germline CDR1 SGHTA, CDR2 FQGNSA. The V segment lost 1 base and the J segment 1 base; nucleotides outside the gene matches: 4. CDR3 size: 16 residues. The CDR3 DNA reads as TGTGCCAGCAGCTTAGTTAGCGGGGGTCTCCAAGAGACCCAGTACTTC. Translated, it gives CASSLVSGGLQETQYF.

The rearrangement joins TRBV30 to TRBJ2-2; D ambiguous. V was pared by 4 bases and J by 1 base, with 7 bases between. CDR3 length equals 13 residues. Germline lookup yields CDR1 GTSNPN and CDR2 SVGIG (reference sequence). CDR3: CAWNSRNTGELFF. Here the CDR3 DNA reads TGTGCCTGGAATTCACGGAACACCGGGGAGCTGTTTTTT. The full variable domain, completed using reference TRBV30 and TRBJ2-2, is SQTIHQWPATLVQPVGSPLSLECTVEGTSNPNLYWYRQAAGRGLQLLFYSVGIGQISSEVPQNLSASRPQDRQFILSSKKLLLSDSGFYLCAWNSRNTGELFFGEGSRLTVL.

This chain joins TRBV13 and TRBJ2-3, with D possibly matching TRBD2 (5 bases). The length of the CDR3 is 15 residues. Trimming stripped 5 bases from V and 1 base from J, with 13 bases between. Germline V lookup: CDR1 PRHDT, CDR2 FYEKMQ (reference sequence). Written as DNA, the CDR3 is TGTGCCAGCAGCCCCCGGGGTGGGGGCACAGATACGCAGTATTTT. This sequence encodes CASSPRGGGTDTQYF.

This sequence joins TRBV4-1 and TRBJ1-2; the D gene is possibly TRBD1 (6 bases). The ends were cut back, 2 bases at V and 0 bases at J, with 7 bases in the middle. This CDR3 has 14 residues. Germline V CDR1 and CDR2: MGHRA, YSYEKL. CDR3 sequence: CASSQWTANYGYTF. The CDR3 DNA sequence: TGCGCCAGCAGCCAATGGACAGCTAACTATGGCTACACCTTC.

This rearrangement joins TRBV6-4 to TRBJ1-5; D is uncertain. The CDR3 runs to 13 residues. V was trimmed by 3 bases and J by 7 bases, leaving 10 bases between them. The V gene's germline CDR1 is MRHNA and CDR2 SNTAGT. CDR3 coding DNA: TGTGCCAGCAGTGAACAACACGGGCAGCCCCAGCATTTT. It translates to CASSEQHGQPQHF.

About this clone itself: Other DNA sequences in this specimen translate into the identical CDR3. The V call is TRBV11-2, the J call TRBJ1-1, with TRBD1 as a possible D gene (5 bases). The V and J ends lost 4 bases and 0 bases respectively, with 9 bases between them. The CDR3 length is 14 residues. From germline, CDR1 is SGHAT and CDR2 FQNNGV. Here the CDR3 reads CASSYGQMNTEAFF. DNA of the CDR3: TGTGCCAGCAGCTACGGACAAATGAACACTGAAGCTTTCTTT.

The chain joins TRBV7-9 to TRBJ1-1; tentatively, D is TRBD1 (6 bases). Trimming shortened V by 5 bases and J by 6 bases, and 16 bases separated the two germline ends. The CDR3 totals 14 residues. Germline CDR1 reads SEHNR; CDR2 reads FQNEAQ (reference sequence). CDR3 in DNA: TGTGCCAGCAGCCCAGCTACACAGGGTCCTGAAGCTTTCTTT. Protein sequence: CASSPATQGPEAFF.

A single count supports this clone. The chain recombines TRBV30 with TRBJ2-1, with D perhaps matching TRBD1 or TRBD2 (5 bases each). CDR3 size: 11 residues. With 5 bases removed from V and 4 bases from J, the gap between germline ends came to 6 bases. Germline CDR1 is GTSNPN and CDR2 is SVGIG (reference sequence). The CDR3 here is CAWGGYNEQFF. The CDR3, as DNA: TGTGCCTGGGGGGGTTACAATGAGCAGTTCTTC.

J is TRBJ1-1 and V is TRBV12-2. TRBV12-2 is reported as a pseudogene. This CDR3 region has 14 residues. The CDR3 here is CASRLEPDNTEAFF. CDR3 bases: TGTGCAAGTCGCTTAGAACCGGACAACACTGAAGCTTTCTTT.

The chain is built from TRBV13 and TRBJ1-3, with D unclear. Germline CDR1 reads PRHDT; CDR2 reads FYEKMQ (reference sequence). Trimming shortened V by 6 bases and J by 3 bases, and 12 bases separated the two germline ends. This CDR3 contains 14 residues. The CDR3 reads CASSAEGFGNTIYF. The CDR3 coding sequence is TGTGCCAGCAGTGCTGAGGGATTTGGAAACACCATATATTTT.

The chain joins TRBV27 to TRBJ2-5; no clear D. Per the germline V gene, CDR1 is MNHEY and CDR2 is SMNVEV (reference sequence). Trimming cost V 6 bases and J 1 base, with 9 bases left between them. This CDR3 region has 13 residues. This CDR3 reads CASSSVTQETQYF. The CDR3 DNA sequence: TGTGCCAGCAGCTCTGTGACCCAAGAGACCCAGTACTTC.

The chain uses TRBV5-6 and TRBJ1-6; D remains ambiguous. Germline CDR1 SGHDT, CDR2 YYEEEE. V was clipped by 2 bases and J by 7 bases, with 10 bases between them. The CDR3 is made up of 14 amino acids. This CDR3 reads CASSLVQLNSPLHF. CDR3 bases: TGTGCCAGCAGCTTAGTACAGCTCAATTCACCCCTCCACTTT. Complete variable domain (other parts from reference TRBV5-6 and TRBJ1-6): DAGVTQSPTHLIKTRGQQVTLRCSPKSGHDTVSWYQQALGQGPQFIFQYYEEEERQRGNFPDRFSGHQFPNYSSELNVNALLLGDSALYLCASSLVQLNSPLHFGNGTRLTVT.

The V gene is TRBV15, the J gene TRBJ1-5, with 7 nucleotides matching TRBD1. Looked up from germline, CDR1 is LNHNV and CDR2 is YYDKDF (reference sequence). The CDR3 runs to 15 residues. The V and J ends lost 3 bases and 6 bases, in that order; junction bases with no gene match: 8. The DNA for the CDR3 is TGTGCCACCAGCAGGGAGACAGGGACTTTTCAGCCCCAGCATTTT. As protein: CATSRETGTFQPQHF.

This chain's CDR3 is CASSFGNRAGTEAFF. Written as DNA, the CDR3 is TGCGCCAGCAGCTTCGGGAATCGGGCGGGCACTGAAGCTTTCTTT. The V and J genes are TRBV5-1 and TRBJ1-1; D ambiguous. Trimming took 2 bases from V and 4 from J, leaving 15 bases between them. The CDR3 extends over 15 amino acids. Germline CDR1 and CDR2: SGHRS and YFSETQ.

The chain combines TRBV5-1 with TRBJ1-3; the D is unclear. With 0 bases removed from V and 0 bases from J, the gap between germline ends came to 7 bases. The V gene's germline CDR1 is SGHRS and CDR2 YFSETQ. This CDR3 is 15 amino acids long. The CDR3 reads CASSLDMGSGNTIYF. In nucleotides, the CDR3 is TGCGCCAGCAGCTTGGACATGGGCTCTGGAAACACCATATATTTT.

V usage is TRBV29-1 and J usage is TRBJ1-1; D uncertain. This CDR3 is built from 8 residues. CDR1 is SQVTM, CDR2 ANQGSEA, per germline. V was shortened by 3 bases and J by 8 bases, with 1 base between the two germline ends. The CDR3 sequence: CSVEEAFF. Here the CDR3 DNA reads TGCAGCGTTGAGGAAGCTTTCTTT.

A note on this clone: The same CDR3 can be traced to other DNA sequences in this sample. V and J are TRBV7-2 and TRBJ1-2; D is undetermined. There are 12 residues in the CDR3. V gave up 4 bases and J gave up 7 bases, with 10 bases separating them. Germline CDR1 SGHTA, CDR2 FQGNSA. CDR3 residues: CASSSDRFGYTF. CDR3 in DNA: TGTGCCAGCAGCTCCGACCGGTTTGGCTACACCTTC.